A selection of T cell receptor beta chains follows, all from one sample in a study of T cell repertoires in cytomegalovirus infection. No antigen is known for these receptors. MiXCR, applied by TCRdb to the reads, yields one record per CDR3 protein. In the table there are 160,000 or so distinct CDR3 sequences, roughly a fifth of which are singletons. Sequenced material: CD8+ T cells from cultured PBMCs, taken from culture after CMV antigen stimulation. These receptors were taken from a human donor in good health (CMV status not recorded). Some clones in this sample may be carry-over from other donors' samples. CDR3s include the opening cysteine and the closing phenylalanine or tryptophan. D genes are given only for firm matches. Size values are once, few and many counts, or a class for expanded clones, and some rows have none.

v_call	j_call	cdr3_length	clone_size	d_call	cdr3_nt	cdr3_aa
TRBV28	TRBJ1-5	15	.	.	TGTGCCTCCGATCGGACAGTAGAAACCAATCAGCCCCAGCATTTT	CASDRTVETNQPQHF
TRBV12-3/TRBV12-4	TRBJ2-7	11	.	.	TGTGCCAGCAGCCGGATCTACGAGCAGTACTTC	CASSRIYEQYF
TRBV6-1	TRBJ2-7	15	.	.	TGTGCCAGCAGTGAAGCGGTACTAGCTGTCTACGAGCAGTACTTC	CASSEAVLAVYEQYF
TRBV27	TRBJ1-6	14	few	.	TGTGCCAGCAGTCCAGAGGCGTATAATTCACCCCTCCACTTT	CASSPEAYNSPLHF
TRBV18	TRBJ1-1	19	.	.	TGTGCCAGCTCCCCAGGTCCCAGGGGAAATTTTGTCGGGCCCACTGAAGCTTTCTTT	CASSPGPRGNFVGPTEAFF
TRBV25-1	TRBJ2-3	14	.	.	TGTGCCAGCAGTCCGGGGGAAGGGGCAGATACGCAGTATTTT	CASSPGEGADTQYF
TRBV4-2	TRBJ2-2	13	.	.	TGTGCCAGCAGCCAAGAGAAATTGGGGGAGCTGTTTTTT	CASSQEKLGELFF
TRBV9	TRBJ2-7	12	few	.	TGTGCCAGCAGCGGTCAGGGTTACGAGCAGTACTTC	CASSGQGYEQYF
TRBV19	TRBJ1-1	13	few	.	TGTGCCAGTTCTGACAGGCCCTACACTGAAGCTTTCTTT	CASSDRPYTEAFF
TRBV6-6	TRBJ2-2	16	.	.	TGTGCCAGCAGTTACTCGGGGCAGCCGCGCACCGGGGAGCTGTTTTTT	CASSYSGQPRTGELFF
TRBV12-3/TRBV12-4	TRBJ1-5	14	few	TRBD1	TGTGCCAGCAGAGGGACAGGGCACAATCAGCCCCAGCATTTT	CASRGTGHNQPQHF
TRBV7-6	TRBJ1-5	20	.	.	TGTGCCAGCAGCCCACTCTCACCCTATCGACAGCGCCCGGAGGATCAGCCCCAGCATTTT	CASSPLSPYRQRPEDQPQHF
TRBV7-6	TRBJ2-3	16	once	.	TGTGCCAGCAGCTTAGTAGCCCAGGCCCGGGCAGATACGCAGTATTTT	CASSLVAQARADTQYF
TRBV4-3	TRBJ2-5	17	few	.	TGCGCCAGCAGCCAAATCTGGGACGGGGAGGTCCGGGAGACCCAGTACTTC	CASSQIWDGEVRETQYF
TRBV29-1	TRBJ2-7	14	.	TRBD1	TGCAGCGTTGAAATGGGACAGGGGGCCTACGAGCAGTACTTC	CSVEMGQGAYEQYF
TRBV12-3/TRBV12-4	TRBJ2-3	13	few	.	TGTGCGAGCGCCAGTTATAGCACAGATACGCAGTATTTT	CASASYSTDTQYF
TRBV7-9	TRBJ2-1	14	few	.	TGTGCCAGCAGTCCAGCCGGGCTCTACAATGAGCAGTTCTTC	CASSPAGLYNEQFF
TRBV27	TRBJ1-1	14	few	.	TGTGCCAGCAGTTCGCGGACAGAAAACACTGAAGCTTTCTTT	CASSSRTENTEAFF
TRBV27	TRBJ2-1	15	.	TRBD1	TGTGCCAGCAGTTTATTAACGGGACAGTACAATGAGCAGTTCTTC	CASSLLTGQYNEQFF
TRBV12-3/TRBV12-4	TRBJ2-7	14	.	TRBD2	TGTGCCAGCAGTTCCCCGCGGGGGGGCGACGAGCAGTACTTC	CASSSPRGGDEQYF
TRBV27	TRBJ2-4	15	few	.	TGTGCCAGCAGGGGTGGACTCCTTGCCAAAAACATTCAGTACTTC	CASRGGLLAKNIQYF
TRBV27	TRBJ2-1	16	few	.	TGTGCCAGCAGTTTTCTACAGGCCAAGGGGTACAATGAGCAGTTCTTC	CASSFLQAKGYNEQFF
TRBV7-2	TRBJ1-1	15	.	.	TGTGCCAGCAGCTTGGGGGGGTTCAAATACACTGAAGCTTTCTTT	CASSLGGFKYTEAFF
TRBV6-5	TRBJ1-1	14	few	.	TGTGCCAGCAGTTACTCGCAGAGAAACACTGAAGCTTTCTTT	CASSYSQRNTEAFF
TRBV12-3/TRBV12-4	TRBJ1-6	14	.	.	TGTGCCAGCAGCATGGTGGAAGGGCGGTCACCCCTCCACTTT	CASSMVEGRSPLHF
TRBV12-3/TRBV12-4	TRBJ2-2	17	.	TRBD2	TGTGCCAGCAGTTTAGCGCCGGGGGGGCTGAGCACCGGGGAGCTGTTTTTT	CASSLAPGGLSTGELFF
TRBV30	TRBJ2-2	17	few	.	TGTGCCTGGAAACACCCTGCGGGGCCCGGGAACACCGGGGAGCTGTTTTTT	CAWKHPAGPGNTGELFF
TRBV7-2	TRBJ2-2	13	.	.	TGTGCCAGCAGCCCACCCGTGCCCGGGGAGCTGTTTTTT	CASSPPVPGELFF
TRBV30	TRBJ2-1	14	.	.	TGTGCCTGGAGTAACGAGGTCTCCTACAATGAGCAGTTCTTC	CAWSNEVSYNEQFF
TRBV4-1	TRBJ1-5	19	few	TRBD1	TGCGCCAGCAGCCAAGATCCGAACAGGGGTTCCAATAGCAATCAGCCCCAGCATTTT	CASSQDPNRGSNSNQPQHF
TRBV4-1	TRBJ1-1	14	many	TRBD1	TGCGCCAGCAGCCAGGGGACAGTGAACACTGAAGCTTTCTTT	CASSQGTVNTEAFF
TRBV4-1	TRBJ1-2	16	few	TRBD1	TGCGCCAGCAGCCAAGAGGGACAGGGCCCACTCTATGGCTACACCTTC	CASSQEGQGPLYGYTF
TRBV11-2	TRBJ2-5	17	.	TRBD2	TGTGCCAGCAGCTCCGATCGCTCTAGCGGTGGGAGAGAGACCCAGTACTTC	CASSSDRSSGGRETQYF
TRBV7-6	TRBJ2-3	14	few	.	TGTGCCAGCAGCTTAGAGATGGATCTAGATACGCAGTATTTT	CASSLEMDLDTQYF
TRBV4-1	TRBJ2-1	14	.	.	TGCGCCAGCAGCCAAGATCATCGGGGCGATGAGCAGTTCTTC	CASSQDHRGDEQFF
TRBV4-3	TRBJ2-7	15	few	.	TGCGCCAGCAGCCAATATCCAGGGGCCCGCTACGAGCAGTACTTC	CASSQYPGARYEQYF
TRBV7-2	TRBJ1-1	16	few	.	TGTGCCAGCAGACAGACGGGGGAGGGAGCCCGACTTGAAGCTTTCTTT	CASRQTGEGARLEAFF
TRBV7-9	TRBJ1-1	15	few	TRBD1	TGTGCCAGCAGCACCCGGGACAGGGGAGGGACTGAAGCTTTCTTT	CASSTRDRGGTEAFF
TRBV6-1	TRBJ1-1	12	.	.	TGTGCCACCATGCTAGGGCCCACTGAAGCTTTCTTT	CATMLGPTEAFF
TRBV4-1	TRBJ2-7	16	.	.	TGCGCCAGCAGCCAAGATCAAGGGGACTTTACCTACGAGCAGTACTTC	CASSQDQGDFTYEQYF
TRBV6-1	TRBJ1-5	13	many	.	TGTGCCAGCAGCCCTAATAGCAATCAGCCCCAGCATTTT	CASSPNSNQPQHF
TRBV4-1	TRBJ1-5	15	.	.	TGCGCCAGCAGCCATTACGACATGGTAGATCAGCCCCAGCATTTT	CASSHYDMVDQPQHF
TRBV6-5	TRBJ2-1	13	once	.	TGTGCCAGCAGTGGGCTGCGGGTGAATGAGCAGTTCTTC	CASSGLRVNEQFF
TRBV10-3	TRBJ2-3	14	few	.	TGTGCCATCAGTCCACAGGGCGTCACAGATACGCAGTATTTT	CAISPQGVTDTQYF
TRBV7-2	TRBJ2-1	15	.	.	TGTGCCAGCAGCCCCGGAGGAGGCCGGGGCAATGAGCAGTTCTTC	CASSPGGGRGNEQFF
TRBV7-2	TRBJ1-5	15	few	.	TGTGCCAGCAGCCTCCGTTGGGGCAGCAATCAGCCCCAGCATTTT	CASSLRWGSNQPQHF
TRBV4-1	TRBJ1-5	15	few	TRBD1	TGCGCCAGCAGCCAAGGCAGGGGGCTAGGGCAGCCCCAGCATTTT	CASSQGRGLGQPQHF
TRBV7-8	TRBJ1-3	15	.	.	TGTGCCAGCAGCTTGGGACGTCCGATCCAGAACACCATATATTTT	CASSLGRPIQNTIYF
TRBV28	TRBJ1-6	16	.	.	TGTGCCAGCACCGCTCTAAGGGGGGTAAATAATTCACCCCTCCACTTT	CASTALRGVNNSPLHF
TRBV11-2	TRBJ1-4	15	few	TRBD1	TGTGCCAGCAGCTTAGAAGGGGACAGTAATGAAAAACTGTTTTTT	CASSLEGDSNEKLFF
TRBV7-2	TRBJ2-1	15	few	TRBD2	TGTGCCAGCAGCTCTCTAGCGGGGGTATACAATGAGCAGTTCTTC	CASSSLAGVYNEQFF
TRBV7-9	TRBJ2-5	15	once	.	TGTGCCAGCCAGGCCTTGATACGGGCCCAAGAGACCCAGTACTTC	CASQALIRAQETQYF
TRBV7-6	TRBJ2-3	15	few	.	TGTGCCAGCAGCTTATATATAGACGCCACAGATACGCAGTATTTT	CASSLYIDATDTQYF
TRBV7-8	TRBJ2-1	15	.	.	TGTGCCAGCAGCTTAATCAGCGGCGGGCGTGATGAGCAGTTCTTC	CASSLISGGRDEQFF